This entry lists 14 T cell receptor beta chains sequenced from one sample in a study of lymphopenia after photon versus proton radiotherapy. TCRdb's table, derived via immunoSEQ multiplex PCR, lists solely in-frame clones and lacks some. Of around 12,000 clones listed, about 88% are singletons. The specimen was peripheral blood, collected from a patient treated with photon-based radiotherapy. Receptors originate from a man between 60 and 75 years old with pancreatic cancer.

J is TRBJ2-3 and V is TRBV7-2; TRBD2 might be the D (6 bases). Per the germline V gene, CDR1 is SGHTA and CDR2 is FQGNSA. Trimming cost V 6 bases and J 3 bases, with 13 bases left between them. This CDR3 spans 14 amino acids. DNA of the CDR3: TGTGCCAGCAGTCCCGCTAGCGTGACAGATACGCAGTATTTT. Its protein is CASSPASVTDTQYF.

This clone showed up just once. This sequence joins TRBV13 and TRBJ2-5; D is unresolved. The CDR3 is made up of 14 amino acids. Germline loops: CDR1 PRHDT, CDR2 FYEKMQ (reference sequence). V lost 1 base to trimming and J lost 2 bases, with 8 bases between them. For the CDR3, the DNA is TGTGCCAGCAGCTTAGACCCCCAACAAGAGACCCAGTACTTC. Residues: CASSLDPQQETQYF.

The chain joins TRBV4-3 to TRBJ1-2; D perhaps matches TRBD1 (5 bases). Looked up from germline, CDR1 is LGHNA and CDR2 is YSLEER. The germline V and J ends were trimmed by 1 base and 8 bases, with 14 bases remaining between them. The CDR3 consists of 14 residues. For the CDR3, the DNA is TGCGCCAGCAGCCAAGCGCCAGGACAAGAGGGCTACACCTTC. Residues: CASSQAPGQEGYTF.

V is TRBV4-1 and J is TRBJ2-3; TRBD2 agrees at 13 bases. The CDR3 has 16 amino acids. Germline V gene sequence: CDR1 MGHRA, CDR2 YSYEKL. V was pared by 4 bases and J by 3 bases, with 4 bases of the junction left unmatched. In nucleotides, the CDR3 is TGCGCCAGCAGCCCCCAGGGACTAGCGGGAACAGATACGCAGTATTTT. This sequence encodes CASSPQGLAGTDTQYF.

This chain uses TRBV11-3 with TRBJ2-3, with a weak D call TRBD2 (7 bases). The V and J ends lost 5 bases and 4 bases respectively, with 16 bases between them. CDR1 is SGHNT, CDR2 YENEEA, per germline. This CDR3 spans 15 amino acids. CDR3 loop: CASSPVGGGSDTQYF. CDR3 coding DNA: TGTGCCAGCAGCCCAGTGGGGGGGGGCTCAGATACGCAGTATTTT.

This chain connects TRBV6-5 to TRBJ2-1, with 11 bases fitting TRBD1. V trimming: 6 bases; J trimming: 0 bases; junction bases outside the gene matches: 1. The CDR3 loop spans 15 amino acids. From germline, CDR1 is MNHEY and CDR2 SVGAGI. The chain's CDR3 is CASRGTGGSYNEQFF. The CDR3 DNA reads TGTGCCAGCAGGGGGACAGGGGGCTCCTACAATGAGCAGTTCTTC.

CDR3 protein: CASSIRQGDPNEQFF. CDR3 DNA: TGTGCCAGTAGTATAAGGCAGGGTGATCCCAATGAGCAGTTCTTC. The V call is TRBV19, the J call TRBJ2-1; possibly TRBD1 for D (5 bases). The CDR3 has 15 amino acids. Germline CDR1 reads LNHDA; CDR2 reads SQIVND (reference sequence). V was cut by 2 bases and J by 6 bases, with 14 bases left in between.

The CDR3, as DNA: TGTGCCAGCAGTTATTGGGGCGAGCAGTACTTC. Translated, it gives CASSYWGEQYF. This chain connects TRBV6-1 to TRBJ2-7; D gene uncertain. Between the trimmed V and J ends, which lost 5 bases and 6 bases, there was a span of 8 bases. The CDR3 covers 11 residues. Germline lookup yields CDR1 MNHNS and CDR2 SASEGT.

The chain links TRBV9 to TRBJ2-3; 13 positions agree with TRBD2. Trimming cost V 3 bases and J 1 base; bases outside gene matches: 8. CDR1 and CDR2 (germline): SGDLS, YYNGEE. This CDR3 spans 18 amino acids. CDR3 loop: CASSAAPGTSGGTDTQYF. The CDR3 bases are TGTGCCAGCAGCGCCGCGCCCGGGACTAGCGGGGGCACAGATACGCAGTATTTT.

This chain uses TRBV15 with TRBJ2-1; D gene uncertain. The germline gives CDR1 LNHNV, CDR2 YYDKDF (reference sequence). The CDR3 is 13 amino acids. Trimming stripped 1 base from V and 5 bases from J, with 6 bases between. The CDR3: CATSRGYNNEQFF. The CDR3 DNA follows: TGTGCCACCAGCAGAGGCTATAACAATGAGCAGTTCTTC.

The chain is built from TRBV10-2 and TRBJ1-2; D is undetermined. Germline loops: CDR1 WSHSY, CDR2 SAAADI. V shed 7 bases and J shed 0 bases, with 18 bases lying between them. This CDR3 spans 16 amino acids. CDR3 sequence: CASNLDAIAANYGYTF. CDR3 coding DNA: TGCGCCAGCAATCTTGACGCAATAGCAGCTAACTATGGCTACACCTTC.

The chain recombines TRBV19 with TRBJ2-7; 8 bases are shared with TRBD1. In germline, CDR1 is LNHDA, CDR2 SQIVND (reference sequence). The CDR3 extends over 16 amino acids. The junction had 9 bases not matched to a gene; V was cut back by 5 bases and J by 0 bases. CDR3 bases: TGTGCCAGTAGTCAGAAATCCGGGACAGGCTCCTACGAGCAGTACTTC. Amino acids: CASSQKSGTGSYEQYF.

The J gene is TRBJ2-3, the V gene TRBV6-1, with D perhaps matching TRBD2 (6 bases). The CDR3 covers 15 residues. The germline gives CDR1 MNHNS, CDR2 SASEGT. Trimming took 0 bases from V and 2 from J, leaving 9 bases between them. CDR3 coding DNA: TGTGCCAGCAGTGAAGCTAGCGGTGCCACAGATACGCAGTATTTT. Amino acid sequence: CASSEASGATDTQYF.

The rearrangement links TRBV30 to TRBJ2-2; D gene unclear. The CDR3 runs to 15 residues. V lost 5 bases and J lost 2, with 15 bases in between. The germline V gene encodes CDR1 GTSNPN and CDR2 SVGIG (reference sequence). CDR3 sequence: CAWAGAISNTGELFF. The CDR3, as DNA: TGTGCCTGGGCCGGCGCAATATCTAACACCGGGGAGCTGTTTTTT. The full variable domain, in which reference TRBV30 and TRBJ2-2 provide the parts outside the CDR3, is SQTIHQWPATLVQPVGSPLSLECTVEGTSNPNLYWYRQAAGRGLQLLFYSVGIGQISSEVPQNLSASRPQDRQFILSSKKLLLSDSGFYLCAWAGAISNTGELFFGEGSRLTVL.